These 12 T cell receptor beta chains came from one sample sequenced in a study of shared clonotypes between healthy human individuals. Here immunoSEQ multiplex PCR was the method, and the copy in TCRdb shows in-frame clones only, minus some. The table includes about 1 million clones, roughly 70% detected once. Sample: memory CD4+ T cells sorted from blood. The subset here: CD45RA-negative fraction. These receptors were taken from a man aged 18 to 29 in good health.

The chain links TRBV27 to TRBJ1-6, with no clear D. V gave up 0 bases and J gave up 9 bases, with 6 bases separating them. The CDR3 length is 13 residues. CDR1 and CDR2 (germline): MNHEY, SMNVEV (reference sequence). The DNA for the CDR3 is TGTGCCAGCAGTTTATCACGGCCTTCACCCCTCCACTTT. Amino acids: CASSLSRPSPLHF.

The rearrangement uses TRBV10-2 and TRBJ2-3, with 10 bases that match TRBD2. Germline CDR1 reads WSHSY; CDR2 reads SAAADI. Trimming took 7 bases from V and 0 from J; bases not matched to a gene: 4. The CDR3 spans 15 residues. CDR3 in DNA: TGCGCCAGCACGCTACTAGCGGGGAGCACAGATACGCAGTATTTT. Protein sequence: CASTLLAGSTDTQYF.

The chain couples TRBV7-9 to TRBJ1-2; TRBD1 matches 7 bases. The V segment lost 5 bases and the J segment 1 base; nucleotides outside the gene matches: 7. The CDR3 is made up of 15 amino acids. The germline V gene has CDR1 SEHNR and CDR2 FQNEAQ (reference sequence). CDR3 amino acids: CASSPPGQLNYGYTF. The DNA of the CDR3 is TGTGCCAGCAGCCCACCGGGACAGCTTAACTATGGCTACACCTTC.

The chain couples TRBV6-1 to TRBJ1-5; no clear D. Between the trimmed V and J ends, which lost 7 bases and 3 bases, there was a span of 10 bases. The CDR3 totals 13 residues. Per the germline V gene, CDR1 is MNHNS and CDR2 is SASEGT. The chain's CDR3 is CASINSFNQPQHF. Here the CDR3 DNA reads TGTGCCAGCATCAACAGTTTCAATCAGCCCCAGCATTTT.

V usage is TRBV11-3 and J usage is TRBJ2-6; the D is unclear. Per the germline V gene, CDR1 is SGHNT and CDR2 is YENEEA. V lost 4 bases to trimming and J lost 5 bases, with 18 bases between them. The CDR3 totals 17 residues. CDR3 amino acids: CASSSSARQSRANVLTF. The DNA for the CDR3 is TGTGCCAGCAGCTCATCCGCTCGACAAAGTCGGGCCAACGTCCTGACTTTC.

The J gene is TRBJ1-3, the V gene TRBV6-6; D remains unclear. Germline V gene lookup returns CDR1 MNHNY and CDR2 SVGAGI (reference sequence). Deletions cut 2 bases from V and 0 bases from J, with 8 bases between. There are 15 residues in the CDR3. CDR3 sequence (DNA): TGTGCCAGCAGTTACCCATCGGGCTCTGGAAACACCATATATTTT. Protein product: CASSYPSGSGNTIYF.

The genes are TRBV5-4 and TRBJ2-5; 8 nucleotides align to TRBD2. The CDR3 covers 15 residues. The V gene end was trimmed by 4 bases and the J gene end by 3 bases; junction bases not matched to a gene: 8. Germline V gives CDR1 SGHNT, CDR2 YYREEE (reference sequence). The CDR3 nucleotides are TGTGCCAGCAGCCCCGGGGAGCGGGGGAAAGAGACCCAGTACTTC. Its protein is CASSPGERGKETQYF.

The V and J genes are TRBV15 and TRBJ1-1, with D possibly being TRBD1 (6 bases). Germline V CDR1 and CDR2: LNHNV, YYDKDF (reference sequence). The V gene lost 0 bases and the J gene lost 5 bases, with 16 bases spanning the gap. This CDR3 contains 16 residues. As DNA, the CDR3 is TGTGCCACCAGCAGAGACGGGGGCATGGGTGGGACTGAAGCTTTCTTT. It is translated as CATSRDGGMGGTEAFF.

This rearrangement joins TRBV6-6 to TRBJ1-2, with D possibly TRBD1 on 5 matching bases. Germline CDR1 reads MNHNY; CDR2 reads SVGAGI (reference sequence). Trimming shortened V by 5 bases and J by 1 base, and 17 bases separated the two germline ends. The CDR3 contains 16 residues. The CDR3 region is CASSRDSAEGNYGYTF. CDR3 in DNA: TGTGCCAGCAGTCGGGACTCCGCCGAGGGTAACTATGGCTACACCTTC.

The rearrangement joins TRBV18 to TRBJ2-6; D call uncertain. Looked up from germline, CDR1 is KGHSH and CDR2 is LQKENI. V shed 3 bases and J shed 1 base, with 10 bases lying between them. The CDR3 sequence is 16 residues long. The CDR3: CASSPSGISGANVLTF. The CDR3 bases are TGTGCCAGCTCACCTTCAGGAATATCTGGGGCCAACGTCCTGACTTTC.

This chain links TRBV6-1 with TRBJ2-3; 9 nucleotides agree with TRBD2. Per the germline V gene, CDR1 is MNHNS and CDR2 is SASEGT. This CDR3 comprises 17 residues. V lost 2 bases and J lost 7; bases outside the gene matches: 13. The CDR3, as DNA: TGTGCCAGCAGTGAACGCGGCAGTAGCGGGGGATTAAATACGCAGTATTTT. Translation: CASSERGSSGGLNTQYF.

With regard to this clone: At one of its ends the junction is not consistent with the germline gene, which may arise from a read error. V usage is TRBV10-2 and J usage is TRBJ1-1; the D gene is possibly TRBD1 (5 bases). Germline lookup yields CDR1 WSHSY and CDR2 SAAADI. There are 14 residues in the CDR3. The CDR3 here is CASSASGVKTEAFF. The DNA for the CDR3 is TGCGCCAGCAGTGCTTCGGGGGTGAAGACTGAAGCTTTCTTT.